This T cell receptor beta chain is drawn from a study of T cells in Graves' hyperthyroidism and ophthalmopathy. Study-level background: Staff took peripheral blood when the initial diagnosis was made, before any treatment began.

The germline CDR1 and CDR2 sequences are LNHNV and YYDKDF (reference sequence). Trimming removed 3 bases at V and 6 bases at J, with 8 bases between. The CDR3 contains 12 residues. Regions amplified from RNA transcripts were the TCR beta CDR3 regions. A first-round RT-PCR of the TCR CDR3 used the HTBI primer set. TCRdb reprocessed the multiplex PCR reads with MiXCR, giving one entry per CDR3 protein. The table shows around 340,000 distinct CDR3 sequences, with about a sixth occurring only once. The specimen was blood. This chain connects TRBV15 to TRBJ1-1; D not certain. This TCR was recovered from a woman between 40 and 50 years old with Graves' ophthalmopathy. In DNA, the CDR3 is TGTGCCACCAGCAGCAATGGAGCTGAAGCTTTCTTT. Translated, it gives CATSSNGAEAFF.